The 18 T cell receptor beta chains below were found in one sample sequenced in a study of T cells in Graves' hyperthyroidism and ophthalmopathy. Authors of the study amplified TCR beta CDR3 regions from RNA transcripts. An initial round of RT-PCR targeting the TCR CDR3 relied on the HTBI primer set. TCRdb ran MiXCR on the multiplex PCR reads and lists one entry per CDR3 protein. Here the sample spans 300,000 to 450,000 distinct CDR3 sequences, 25% being singletons. Sequenced sample: blood. The receptors come from a man aged 50-59 years with Graves' hyperthyroidism.

The rearrangement uses TRBV3-1 and TRBJ2-1, with 7 bases aligning to TRBD1. The CDR3 totals 16 residues. Per the germline V gene, CDR1 is LGHDT and CDR2 is YNNKEL (reference sequence). Losses at the gene ends were 6 bases for V and 9 bases for J; bases not matched to a gene: 17. CDR3 in amino acids: CASSPGGPATLSEQFF. The DNA of the CDR3 is TGTGCCAGCAGTCCAGGGGGTCCCGCTACTTTGAGTGAGCAGTTCTTC.

The J gene is TRBJ2-7, the V gene TRBV28; 12 nucleotides match TRBD2. In germline, CDR1 is MDHEN, CDR2 SYDVKM. J was trimmed by 11 bases and V by 1 base; bases with no gene match: 6. The CDR3 sequence is 14 residues long. CDR3: CASSLSSGRAKKYF. CDR3 in DNA: TGTGCCAGCAGTTTATCTAGCGGGAGGGCCAAGAAGTACTTC.

This clonotype was observed at least ten times. The chain employs TRBV11-2 and TRBJ2-7, with 8 bases identical to TRBD1. The V and J ends lost 5 bases and 6 bases, in that order; junction bases with no gene match: 6. CDR3 length: 13 amino acids. Germline lookup yields CDR1 SGHAT and CDR2 FQNNGV. The CDR3 DNA sequence: TGTGCCAGCAGCCTATCGACAGGGGCCGAGCAGTACTTC. It translates to CASSLSTGAEQYF.

This clonotype was recorded a few times. J is TRBJ2-3 and V is TRBV19, with D possibly being TRBD1 (6 bases). V was cut by 6 bases and J by 6 bases, with 19 bases left in between. The CDR3 extends over 15 amino acids. Germline V lookup: CDR1 LNHDA, CDR2 SQIVND (reference sequence). CDR3 residues: CASSHGAGVMDTQYF. The CDR3 coding sequence is TGTGCCAGTAGCCATGGGGCAGGGGTAATGGATACGCAGTATTTT.

V gene TRBV5-1 combines with J gene TRBJ1-1, with D perhaps TRBD1 (5 bases). CDR1 and CDR2 (germline): SGHRS, YFSETQ. The CDR3 contains 13 residues. The germline V and J ends were trimmed by 0 bases and 4 bases, with 7 bases remaining between them. DNA of the CDR3: TGCGCCAGCAGCTTGGATGGGGCCACTGAAGCTTTCTTT. This sequence encodes CASSLDGATEAFF.

The rearrangement links TRBV2 to TRBJ2-6, with 8 bases matching TRBD2. CDR1 and CDR2 from the germline V gene are SNHLY and FYNNEI. After removal of 3 bases from V and 2 bases from J, the junction contained 9 bases not matched to a gene. The CDR3 contains 18 residues. Here the CDR3 DNA reads TGTGCCAGCAGTGAGCGGGAGGCCCCTTTTACTGGGGCCAACGTCCTGACTTTC. Amino acid sequence: CASSEREAPFTGANVLTF.

Many counts were recorded for this clonotype. This chain links TRBV2 with TRBJ2-7; 9 bases line up with TRBD1. V shed 2 bases, J shed 3 bases, and the junction held 5 bases outside the gene matches. The CDR3 totals 15 residues. The germline V gene encodes CDR1 SNHLY and CDR2 FYNNEI. CDR3 protein: CASSENPTGGYEQYF. DNA of the CDR3: TGTGCCAGCAGTGAAAACCCGACAGGGGGCTACGAGCAGTACTTC. The full variable domain, its missing parts supplied by reference TRBV2 and TRBJ2-7, is EPEVTQTPSHQVTQMGQEVILRCVPISNHLYFYWYRQILGQKVEFLVSFYNNEISEKSEIFDDQFSVERPDGSNFTLKIRSTKLEDSAMYFCASSENPTGGYEQYFGPGTRLTVT.

The genes are TRBV19 and TRBJ2-1; possibly TRBD1 or TRBD2 for D (7 bases each). CDR3 size: 17 residues. V was cut by 1 base and J by 2 bases, with 15 bases left in between. CDR1 and CDR2 (germline): LNHDA, SQIVND (reference sequence). CDR3 DNA sequence: TGTGCCAGTAGTATAGCTCAGGGGGGGCGCACCTACAATGAGCAGTTCTTC. Translated, it gives CASSIAQGGRTYNEQFF.

This clonotype has just a few counts. The chain recombines TRBV20-1 with TRBJ2-7; no clear D. Per germline, CDR1 DFQATT and CDR2 SNEGSKA (reference sequence). The CDR3 spans 12 residues. V was pared by 0 bases and J by 3 bases, with 6 bases between. In DNA, the CDR3 is TGCAGTGCTAGAGAGGGCATCTACGAGCAGTACTTC. This codes for CSAREGIYEQYF.

The chain employs TRBV20-1 and TRBJ1-1; 10 bases align to TRBD1. This CDR3 comprises 18 residues. Germline CDR1 is DFQATT and CDR2 is SNEGSKA (reference sequence). Trimming took 1 base from V and 5 from J; bases not matched to a gene: 16. The CDR3 nucleotides read TGCAGTGCTAGAGCTATTTCCGGGACAGGGGCCTCGAGTACTGAAGCTTTCTTT. Encoded protein: CSARAISGTGASSTEAFF.

This clonotype occurred a few times. The J gene is TRBJ2-7, the V gene TRBV24-1, with TRBD1 matching 8 bases. The CDR3 contains 14 residues. V dropped 7 bases and J dropped 2; count of bases not matched to a gene: 6. Germline V gene sequence: CDR1 KGHDR, CDR2 SFDVKD. The CDR3 region is CATRLGQGTYEQYF. CDR3 sequence (DNA): TGTGCCACCAGGCTCGGACAGGGTACCTACGAGCAGTACTTC.

V is TRBV7-3 and J is TRBJ2-1; D could derive from TRBD1 or TRBD2 (5 bases each). With the DNA end fitting TRBJ2-7 better, the J assignment may be wrong. This CDR3 has 16 residues. Germline CDR1 is SGHTA and CDR2 is FQGTGA. CDR3 in amino acids: CASSSRDGPSYNEQYF. CDR3 bases: TGTGCCAGCAGCTCCCGGGACGGACCCTCCTACAATGAGCAGTACTTC.

This clonotype showed up many times. This chain connects TRBV12-3 or TRBV12-4 to TRBJ1-1, with D perhaps matching TRBD1 (6 bases). The V and J ends lost 2 bases and 4 bases respectively, with 14 bases between them. The CDR3 has 15 residues. CDR3 nucleotides: TGTGCCAGCAGTTTATTTGGGGGGGCAGGCACTGAAGCTTTCTTT. Amino acids: CASSLFGGAGTEAFF.

J is TRBJ1-5 and V is TRBV2, with D unresolved. Deletions cut 2 bases from V and 4 bases from J, with 15 bases between. This CDR3 contains 16 residues. Germline-derived CDR1 and CDR2 are SNHLY and FYNNEI. The CDR3 sequence is CASSETAQGPNQPQHF. The CDR3 bases are TGTGCCAGCAGTGAAACGGCCCAAGGCCCGAATCAGCCCCAGCATTTT.

A few counts support this clonotype. The chain employs TRBV20-1 and TRBJ2-2; 13 bases align to TRBD2. Per the germline V gene, CDR1 is DFQATT and CDR2 is SNEGSKA (reference sequence). The CDR3 contains 15 residues. Here the CDR3 reads CRATSGRTWGGELFF. DNA for the CDR3: TGCAGGGCGACTAGCGGGAGGACGTGGGGCGGGGAGCTGTTTTTT.

This chain joins TRBV6-1 and TRBJ2-7, with D maybe TRBD2 (6 bases). Germline-derived CDR1 and CDR2 are MNHNS and SASEGT. Deletions cut 5 bases from V and 5 bases from J, with 16 bases between. The CDR3 has 14 amino acids. CDR3 residues: CASSPLGGGNEQYF. In nucleotides, the CDR3 is TGTGCCAGCAGTCCCCTCGGGGGAGGAAACGAGCAGTACTTC.

The chain has TRBV28 and TRBJ1-1; 7 bases are shared with TRBD1. V shed 10 bases and J 0 bases; nucleotides not matched to a gene: 14. The CDR3 extends over 16 amino acids. The germline CDR1 and CDR2 sequences are MDHEN and SYDVKM. CDR3 protein: CATPRGGAGMNTEAFF. The DNA of the CDR3 is TGTGCCACGCCCAGAGGGGGCGCGGGGATGAACACTGAAGCTTTCTTT.

The rearrangement links TRBV28 to TRBJ1-2; D unclear. Trimming removed 8 bases at V and 3 bases at J, with 16 bases between. CDR3 length equals 14 residues. The germline V gene has CDR1 MDHEN and CDR2 SYDVKM. The CDR3, as DNA: TGTGCCAGCTTCTCCCTCAGACGGGACTATGGCTACACCTTC. Protein: CASFSLRRDYGYTF.